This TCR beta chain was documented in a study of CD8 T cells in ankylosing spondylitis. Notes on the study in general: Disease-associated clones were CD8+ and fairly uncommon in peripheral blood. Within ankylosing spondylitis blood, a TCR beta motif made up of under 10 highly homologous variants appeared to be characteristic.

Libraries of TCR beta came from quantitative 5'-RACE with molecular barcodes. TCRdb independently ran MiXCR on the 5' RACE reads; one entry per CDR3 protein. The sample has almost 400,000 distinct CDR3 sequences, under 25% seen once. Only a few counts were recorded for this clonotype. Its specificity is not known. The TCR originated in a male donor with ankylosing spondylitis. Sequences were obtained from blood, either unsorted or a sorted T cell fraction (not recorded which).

CDR3 region: CSVAISYEQYF. The CDR3 region has the DNA TGCAGCGTTGCAATCTCCTACGAGCAGTACTTC. The chain couples TRBV29-1 to TRBJ2-7; D gene uncertain. Germline V gene lookup returns CDR1 SQVTM and CDR2 ANQGSEA. Deletions cut 4 bases from V and 0 bases from J, with 4 bases between. This CDR3 spans 11 amino acids.